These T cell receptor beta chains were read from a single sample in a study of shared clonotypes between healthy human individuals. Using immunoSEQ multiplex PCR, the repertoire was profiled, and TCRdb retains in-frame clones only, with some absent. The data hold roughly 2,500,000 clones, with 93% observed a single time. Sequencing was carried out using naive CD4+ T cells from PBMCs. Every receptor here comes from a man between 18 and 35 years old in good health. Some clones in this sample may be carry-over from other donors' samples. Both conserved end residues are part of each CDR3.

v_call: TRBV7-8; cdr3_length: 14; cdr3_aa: CASGTVAATDTQYF
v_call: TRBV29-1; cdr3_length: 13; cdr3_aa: CSLSALYTDTQYF
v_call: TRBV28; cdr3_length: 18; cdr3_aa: CASSFYGLGGTPPNEQFF
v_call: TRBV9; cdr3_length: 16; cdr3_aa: CASSVDPRAGTGELFF
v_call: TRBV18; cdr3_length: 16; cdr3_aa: CASSPGTGLAKNIQYF
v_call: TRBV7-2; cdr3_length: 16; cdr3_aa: CASSPHRLAGEDTQYF
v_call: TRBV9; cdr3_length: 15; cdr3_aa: CASSVGSARTDTQYF
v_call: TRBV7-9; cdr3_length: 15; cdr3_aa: CASSIGQSSTDTQYF
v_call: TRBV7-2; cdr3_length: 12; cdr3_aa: CASSLNTGELFF
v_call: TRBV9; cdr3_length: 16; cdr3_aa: CASSPGSTSGSNEQFF
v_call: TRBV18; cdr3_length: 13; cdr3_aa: CASSPLYTGELFF
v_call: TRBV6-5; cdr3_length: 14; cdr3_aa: CASKSLIGGHEQYF
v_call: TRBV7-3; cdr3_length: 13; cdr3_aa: CASSLQGAGGYTF
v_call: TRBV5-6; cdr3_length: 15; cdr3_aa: CASTKLRGASYEQYF
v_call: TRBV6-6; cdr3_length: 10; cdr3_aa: CASSYGVLFF
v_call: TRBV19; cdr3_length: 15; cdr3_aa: CASSIQGDGTGELFF
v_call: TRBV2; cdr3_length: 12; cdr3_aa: CASSAARYGYTF
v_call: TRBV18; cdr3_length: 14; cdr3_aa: CASSRDRSPYEQYF
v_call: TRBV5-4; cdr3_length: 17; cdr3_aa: CASSLGSRADIYNEQFF
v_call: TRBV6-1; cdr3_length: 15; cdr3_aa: CASTRDRGLHYGYTF
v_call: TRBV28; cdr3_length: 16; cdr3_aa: CASSSPGGATNEKLFF
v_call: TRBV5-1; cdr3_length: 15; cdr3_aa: CASSRTGARNTEAFF
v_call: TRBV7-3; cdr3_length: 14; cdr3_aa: CASSSGTSPETQYF
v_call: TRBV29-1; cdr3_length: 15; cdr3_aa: CSVERRQRSYNEQFF
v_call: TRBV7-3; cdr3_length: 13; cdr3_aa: CASSLAAADTQYF
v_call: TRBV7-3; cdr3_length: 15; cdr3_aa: CASSLGTSGSLEQFF
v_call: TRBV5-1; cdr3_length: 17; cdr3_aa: CASSTHGGQGVGETQYF
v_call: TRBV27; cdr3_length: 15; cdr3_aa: CASSLFRGWENEQFF
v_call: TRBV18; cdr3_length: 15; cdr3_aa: CASSASKGEGQPQHF
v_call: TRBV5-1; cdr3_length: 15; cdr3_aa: CASSQSRGRGNEQFF
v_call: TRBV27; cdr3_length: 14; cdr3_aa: CASSLYSGGYGYTF
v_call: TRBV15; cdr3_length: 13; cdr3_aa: CATSRGQNTEAFF
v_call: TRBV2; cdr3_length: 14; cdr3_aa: CASREQGARQPQHF
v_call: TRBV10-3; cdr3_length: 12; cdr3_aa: CAISDPGGEQYF
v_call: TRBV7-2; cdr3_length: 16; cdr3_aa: CASSPELDRGGTEAFF
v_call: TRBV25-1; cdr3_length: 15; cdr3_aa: CASRRGDGYNEKLFF
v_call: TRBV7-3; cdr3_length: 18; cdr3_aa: CASSLRAMDRGGTGELFF
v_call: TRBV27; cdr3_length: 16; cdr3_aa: CASSLRGAGTNYGYTF
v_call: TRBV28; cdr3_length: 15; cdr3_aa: CASSLSGGSSYEQYF
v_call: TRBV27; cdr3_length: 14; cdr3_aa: CASFSSGRLNEQFF
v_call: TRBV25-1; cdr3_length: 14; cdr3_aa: CASRGQGVITEAFF
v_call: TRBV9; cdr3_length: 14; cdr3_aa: CASSVTGGKYGYTF
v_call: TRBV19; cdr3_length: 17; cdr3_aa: CASSMGGRPLGTGELFF